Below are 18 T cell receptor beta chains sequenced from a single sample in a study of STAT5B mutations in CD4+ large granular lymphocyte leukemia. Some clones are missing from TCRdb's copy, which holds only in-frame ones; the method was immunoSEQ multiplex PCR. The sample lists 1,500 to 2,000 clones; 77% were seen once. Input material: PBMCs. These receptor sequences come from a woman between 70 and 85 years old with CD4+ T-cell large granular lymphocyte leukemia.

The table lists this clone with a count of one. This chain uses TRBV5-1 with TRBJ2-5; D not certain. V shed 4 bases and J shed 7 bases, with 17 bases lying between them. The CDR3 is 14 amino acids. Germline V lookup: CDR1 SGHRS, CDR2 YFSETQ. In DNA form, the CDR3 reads TGCGCCAGCAGCCCGGCCGGCCCGATGGGGACCCAGTACTTC. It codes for CASSPAGPMGTQYF.

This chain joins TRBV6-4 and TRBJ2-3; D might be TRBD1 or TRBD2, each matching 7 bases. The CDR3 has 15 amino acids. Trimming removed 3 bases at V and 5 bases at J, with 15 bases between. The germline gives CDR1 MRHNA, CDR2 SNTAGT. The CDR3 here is CASSETSGGGDTQYF. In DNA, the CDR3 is TGTGCCAGCAGTGAAACCTCAGGGGGGGGAGATACGCAGTATTTT.

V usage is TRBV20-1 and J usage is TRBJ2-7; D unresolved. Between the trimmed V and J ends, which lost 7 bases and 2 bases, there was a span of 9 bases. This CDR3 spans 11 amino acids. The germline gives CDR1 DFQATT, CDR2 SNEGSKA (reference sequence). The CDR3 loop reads CSVGGPYEQYF. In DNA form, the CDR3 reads TGCAGTGTAGGCGGTCCCTACGAGCAGTACTTC.

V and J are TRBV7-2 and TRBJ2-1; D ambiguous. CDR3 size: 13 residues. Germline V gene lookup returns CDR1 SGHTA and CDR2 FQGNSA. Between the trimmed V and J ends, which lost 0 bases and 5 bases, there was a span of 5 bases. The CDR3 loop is CASSLALDNEQFF. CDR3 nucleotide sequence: TGTGCCAGCAGCTTAGCGCTCGACAATGAGCAGTTCTTC.

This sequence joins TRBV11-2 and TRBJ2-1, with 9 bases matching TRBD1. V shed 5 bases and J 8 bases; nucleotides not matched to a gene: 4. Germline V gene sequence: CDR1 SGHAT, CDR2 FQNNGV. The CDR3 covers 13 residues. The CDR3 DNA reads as TGTGCCAGCAGCCGGGACAGGGACGATGAGCAGTTCTTC. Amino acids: CASSRDRDDEQFF.

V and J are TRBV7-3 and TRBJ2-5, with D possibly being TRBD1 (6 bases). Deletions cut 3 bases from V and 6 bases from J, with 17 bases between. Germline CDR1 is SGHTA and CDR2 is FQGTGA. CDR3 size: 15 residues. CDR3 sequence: CASSLGAGVLQTQYF. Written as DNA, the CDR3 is TGTGCCAGCAGCTTGGGCGCAGGGGTGTTGCAGACCCAGTACTTC.

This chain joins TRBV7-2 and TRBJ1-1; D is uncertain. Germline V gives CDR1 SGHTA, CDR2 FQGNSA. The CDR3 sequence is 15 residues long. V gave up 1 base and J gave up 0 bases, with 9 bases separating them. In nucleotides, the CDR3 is TGTGCCAGCAGCTTAGTTAGCACCTTGAACACTGAAGCTTTCTTT. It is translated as CASSLVSTLNTEAFF. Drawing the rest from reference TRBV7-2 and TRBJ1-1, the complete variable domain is GAGVSQSPSNKVTEKGKDVELRCDPISGHTALYWYRQSLGQGLEFLIYFQGNSAPDKSGLPSDRFSAERTGGSVSTLTIQRTQQEDSAVYLCASSLVSTLNTEAFFGQGTRLTVV.

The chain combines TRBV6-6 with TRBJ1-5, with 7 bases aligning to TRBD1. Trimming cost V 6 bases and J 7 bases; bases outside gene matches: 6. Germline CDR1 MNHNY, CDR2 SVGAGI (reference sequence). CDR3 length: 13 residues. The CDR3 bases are TGTGCCAGCAGGAGACAGGGTTCGCAGCCCCAGCATTTT. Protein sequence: CASRRQGSQPQHF.

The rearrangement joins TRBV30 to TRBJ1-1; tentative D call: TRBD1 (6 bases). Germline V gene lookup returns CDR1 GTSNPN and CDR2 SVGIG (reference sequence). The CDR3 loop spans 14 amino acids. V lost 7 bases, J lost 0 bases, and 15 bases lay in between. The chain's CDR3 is CASTRTVLNTEAFF. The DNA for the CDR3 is TGTGCCTCGACCCGGACAGTATTGAACACTGAAGCTTTCTTT.

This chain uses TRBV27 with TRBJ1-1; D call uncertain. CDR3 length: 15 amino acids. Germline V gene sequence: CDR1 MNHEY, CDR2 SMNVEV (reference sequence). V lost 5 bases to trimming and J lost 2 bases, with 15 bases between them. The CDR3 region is CASSTVYIDNTEAFF. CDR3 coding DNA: TGTGCCAGCAGTACGGTCTACATAGATAACACTGAAGCTTTCTTT.

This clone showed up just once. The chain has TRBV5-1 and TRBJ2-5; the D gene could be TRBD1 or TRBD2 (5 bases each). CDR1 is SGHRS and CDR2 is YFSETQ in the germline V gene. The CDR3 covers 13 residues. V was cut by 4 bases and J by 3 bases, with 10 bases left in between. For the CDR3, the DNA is TGCGCCAGCAGCCCGGGGACGGAAGAGACCCAGTACTTC. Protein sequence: CASSPGTEETQYF.

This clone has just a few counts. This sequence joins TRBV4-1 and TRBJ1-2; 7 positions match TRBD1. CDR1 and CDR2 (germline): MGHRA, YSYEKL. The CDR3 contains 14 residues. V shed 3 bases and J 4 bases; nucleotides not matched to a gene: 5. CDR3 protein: CASSHAGQAYGYTF. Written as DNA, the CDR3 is TGCGCCAGCAGCCATGCCGGACAGGCCTATGGCTACACCTTC.

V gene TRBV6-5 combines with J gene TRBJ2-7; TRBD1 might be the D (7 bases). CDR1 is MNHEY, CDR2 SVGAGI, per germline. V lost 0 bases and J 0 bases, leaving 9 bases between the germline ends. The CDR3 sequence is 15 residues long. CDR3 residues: CASSYSRDSSYEQYF. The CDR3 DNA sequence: TGTGCCAGCAGTTACTCGCGGGACAGCTCCTACGAGCAGTACTTC.

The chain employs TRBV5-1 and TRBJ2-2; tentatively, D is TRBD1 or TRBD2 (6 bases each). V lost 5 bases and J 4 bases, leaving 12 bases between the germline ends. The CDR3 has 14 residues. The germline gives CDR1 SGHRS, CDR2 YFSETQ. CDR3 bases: TGCGCCAGCAGACCCGGGGGCTCCACCGGGGAGCTGTTTTTT. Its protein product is CASRPGGSTGELFF.

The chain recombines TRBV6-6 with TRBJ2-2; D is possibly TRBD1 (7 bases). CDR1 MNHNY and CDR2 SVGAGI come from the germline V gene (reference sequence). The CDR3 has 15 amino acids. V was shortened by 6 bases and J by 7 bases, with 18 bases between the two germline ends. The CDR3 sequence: CASRPTGQGGGELFF. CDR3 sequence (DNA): TGTGCCAGCAGACCGACAGGGCAGGGGGGCGGGGAGCTGTTTTTT.

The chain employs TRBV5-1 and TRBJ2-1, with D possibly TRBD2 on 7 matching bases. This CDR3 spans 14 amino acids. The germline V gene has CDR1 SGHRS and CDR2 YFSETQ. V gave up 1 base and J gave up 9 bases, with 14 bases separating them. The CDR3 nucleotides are TGCGCCAGCAGCTTGACCCCAGGGGAGGGTGAGCAGTTCTTC. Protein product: CASSLTPGEGEQFF.

CDR3 sequence reads: CASSPTVGGAADTQYF. The DNA for the CDR3 is TGTGCCAGCAGCCCCACCGTAGGGGGCGCAGCAGATACGCAGTATTTT. This chain links TRBV9 with TRBJ2-3, with 7 bases fitting TRBD1. The germline gives CDR1 SGDLS, CDR2 YYNGEE. Trimming removed 4 bases from V and 4 bases from J; junction bases left unmatched: 12. The CDR3 extends over 16 amino acids. The full variable domain, completed using reference TRBV9 and TRBJ2-3, is DSGVTQTPKHLITATGQRVTLRCSPRSGDLSVYWYQQSLDQGLQFLIQYYNGEERAKGNILERFSAQQFPDLHSELNLSSLELGDSALYFCASSPTVGGAADTQYFGPGTRLTVL.

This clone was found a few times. The CDR3 DNA is TGTGCCAGCAGCCTTGACAGCGATCAGCCCCAGCATTTT. Its protein product is CASSLDSDQPQHF. The chain carries TRBV7-2 and TRBJ1-5; possibly TRBD1 for D (5 bases). Per germline, CDR1 SGHTA and CDR2 FQGNSA. This CDR3 spans 13 amino acids. Trimming pared 5 bases from V and 5 bases from J, leaving 10 bases between.